Sequencing of this T cell receptor (beta chain) was carried out in a study of molecular identifiers for immune sequencing clone quantification. This clonotype was recorded many times. Antigen specificity is unknown. Each CDR3 protein is one row after TCRdb ran MiXCR on the PCR reads. In the table there are approximately 670,000 distinct CDR3 sequences, 20% of which are singletons. Points from the study as a whole: Over 99% of effector molecules, yet under 1% of naive-cell molecules, were held by clones above 20 RNA copies.

This receptor was obtained from a human donor in good health. Some libraries in this study had Jurkat cell RNA spiked in. Material for sequencing was naive CD8+ T cells from blood, with Jurkat cell RNA spiked in. Subset indicated: FACS-sorted CD8+CD4-CCR7+CD45RA+ naive T cells.

The CDR3 DNA sequence: TGCAGCGTTGAAGGGGGCCCAACAGGGGGGTACGAGCAGTACTTC. Encoded protein: CSVEGGPTGGYEQYF. The chain combines TRBV29-1 with TRBJ2-7; TRBD1 aligns across 8 bases. V was pared by 1 base and J by 4 bases, with 9 bases of the junction left unmatched. Germline CDR1 reads SQVTM; CDR2 reads ANQGSEA. CDR3 length: 15 amino acids.